A few counts support the clone carrying this T cell receptor beta chain. Germline V lookup: CDR1 MNHNS, CDR2 SASEGT. The length of the CDR3 is 13 residues. V gave up 3 bases and J gave up 1 base, with 6 bases separating them. This specimen comes from a study of cytomegalovirus exposure and HLA in healthy donors. PCR was performed using 60 Vbeta and 13 Jbeta primers. Repertoires were generated with immunoSEQ multiplex PCR, while TCRdb's copy carries only in-frame clones and drops some. Among 110,000 to 150,000 clones listed, roughly 80% were seen once. The TCR originated in a woman aged 40 to 50 in good health and CMV-seropositive. This chain joins TRBV6-1 and TRBJ1-1; no clear D. The source material was PBMCs. The CDR3 is CASSDNWNTEAFF. The CDR3 nucleotides read TGTGCCAGCAGTGACAATTGGAACACTGAAGCTTTCTTT.